These T cell receptor beta chains were read from a single sample in a study of identical twins. A single record per CDR3 protein comes from TCRdb applying MiXCR to the 5' RACE reads. This sample carries around 1.7 million distinct CDR3 sequences, less than 40% of them seen once, and the ten largest clones take 0.27%. The sequencing input was cord blood. The origin of the receptors is a newborn girl in good health. The CDR3 runs from the conserved cysteine through the conserved F or W. Each record gives: J gene, V gene, CDR3 protein.

j_gene: TRBJ2-6; v_gene: TRBV21-1; CDR3aa: CASGSVSGANVLTF
j_gene: TRBJ2-5; v_gene: TRBV6-1; CDR3aa: CASSEAGALVLAFNNEQYF
j_gene: TRBJ2-1; v_gene: TRBV3-1; CDR3aa: CASSQVLGYEQFF
j_gene: TRBJ2-5; v_gene: TRBV20-1; CDR3aa: CSARGTSGGVVKTQYF
j_gene: TRBJ2-2; v_gene: TRBV2; CDR3aa: CASSEGGLYTGELFF
j_gene: TRBJ1-1; v_gene: TRBV5-1; CDR3aa: CASSSQGTEAFF
j_gene: TRBJ1-5; v_gene: TRBV25-1; CDR3aa: CASSESPNSNQPQHF
j_gene: TRBJ1-2; v_gene: TRBV24-1; CDR3aa: CATSERAYGYTF
j_gene: TRBJ2-5; v_gene: TRBV29-1; CDR3aa: CSVRPARANEQYF
j_gene: TRBJ2-5; v_gene: TRBV4-2; CDR3aa: CASSQDAGWGNEQYF
j_gene: TRBJ1-4; v_gene: TRBV7-9; CDR3aa: CASSLGGGQVEKLFF
j_gene: TRBJ1-2; v_gene: TRBV5-1; CDR3aa: CASSLQPGHTYGYTF
j_gene: TRBJ1-2; v_gene: TRBV10-3; CDR3aa: CAISDTLHYGYTF
j_gene: TRBJ2-3; v_gene: TRBV9; CDR3aa: CASSVGGGGLGDTQYF
j_gene: TRBJ2-7; v_gene: TRBV15; CDR3aa: CATSNDNEQYF
j_gene: TRBJ2-1; v_gene: TRBV28; CDR3aa: CASSSLRADEQFF
j_gene: TRBJ1-1; v_gene: TRBV27; CDR3aa: CASSLVGRTEAFF
j_gene: .; v_gene: TRBV4-1; CDR3aa: CASGLRYSGTSSYNEQYF
j_gene: TRBJ2-1; v_gene: TRBV11-2; CDR3aa: CASSLTGSGNEQFF
j_gene: TRBJ2-5; v_gene: TRBV27; CDR3aa: CASSLMWGQQETQYF
j_gene: TRBJ1-5; v_gene: TRBV5-1; CDR3aa: CASSLAWGFPQHF
j_gene: TRBJ2-3; v_gene: TRBV6-1; CDR3aa: CASSLEGTGTHTQYF
j_gene: TRBJ2-5; v_gene: TRBV28; CDR3aa: CASGGAFQETQYF
j_gene: TRBJ2-1; v_gene: TRBV18; CDR3aa: CASSPPPGRNEQFF
j_gene: TRBJ2-7; v_gene: TRBV11-2; CDR3aa: CASAPGVSYEQYF
j_gene: TRBJ2-3; v_gene: TRBV13; CDR3aa: CASSLGQQRTDTQYF
j_gene: TRBJ1-1; v_gene: TRBV7-2; CDR3aa: CASSLQSRVAEAFF
j_gene: TRBJ2-7; v_gene: TRBV28; CDR3aa: CASSLWGRGYEQYF
j_gene: TRBJ2-5; v_gene: TRBV29-1; CDR3aa: CSVRTSGGKTQYF
j_gene: TRBJ2-7; v_gene: TRBV3-1; CDR3aa: CASSQPLLAGGYNEQYF
j_gene: TRBJ1-2; v_gene: TRBV28; CDR3aa: CASSTPLGNGYTF
j_gene: TRBJ1-1; v_gene: TRBV18; CDR3aa: CASSPGPGGAFF
j_gene: TRBJ2-1; v_gene: TRBV12-3/TRBV12-4; CDR3aa: CASSPGLGQHNEQFF
j_gene: TRBJ1-1; v_gene: TRBV7-9; CDR3aa: CASRMGQVGNTEAFF
j_gene: TRBJ2-7; v_gene: TRBV28; CDR3aa: CASTLTGPNYEQYF
j_gene: TRBJ1-1; v_gene: TRBV10-3; CDR3aa: CAIRGQGNEAFF
j_gene: .; v_gene: TRBV20-1; CDR3aa: CSARDLGTGLYEQYF
j_gene: TRBJ2-3; v_gene: TRBV28; CDR3aa: CASTFGLVASDTQYF
j_gene: TRBJ1-6; v_gene: TRBV6-6; CDR3aa: CASSCSRQGAYNSPLHF
j_gene: TRBJ2-5; v_gene: TRBV5-1; CDR3aa: CASGSGLALQETQYF
j_gene: TRBJ2-2; v_gene: TRBV20-1; CDR3aa: CSARPRMNTGELFF
j_gene: TRBJ2-3; v_gene: TRBV9; CDR3aa: CASSVATRDTPATQYF
j_gene: TRBJ2-3; v_gene: TRBV20-1; CDR3aa: CSARPPISDTQYF
j_gene: TRBJ2-1; v_gene: TRBV29-1; CDR3aa: CSGTERGDYNEQFF
j_gene: TRBJ2-5; v_gene: TRBV5-4; CDR3aa: CASSFPPSSQETQYF
j_gene: TRBJ1-2; v_gene: TRBV28; CDR3aa: CASSRRDYGYTF
j_gene: TRBJ2-5; v_gene: TRBV6-5; CDR3aa: CASSYQGAGRETQYF
j_gene: TRBJ1-4; v_gene: TRBV5-1; CDR3aa: CASSLAAGFNEKLFF
j_gene: TRBJ2-1; v_gene: TRBV12-3/TRBV12-4; CDR3aa: CASDRSEATAREQFF
j_gene: TRBJ1-2; v_gene: TRBV6-1; CDR3aa: CASSDQYYGYTF
j_gene: TRBJ2-7; v_gene: TRBV10-3; CDR3aa: CAIKEPGHDYEQYF
j_gene: TRBJ2-7; v_gene: TRBV10-3; CDR3aa: CATRLAGVTYEQYF
j_gene: TRBJ2-2; v_gene: TRBV7-9; CDR3aa: CASSPRTSGALSGRELFF
j_gene: TRBJ2-1; v_gene: TRBV11-2; CDR3aa: CASSLSGGTVTNEQFF
j_gene: TRBJ1-1; v_gene: TRBV10-3; CDR3aa: CAISESRGTNTEAFF